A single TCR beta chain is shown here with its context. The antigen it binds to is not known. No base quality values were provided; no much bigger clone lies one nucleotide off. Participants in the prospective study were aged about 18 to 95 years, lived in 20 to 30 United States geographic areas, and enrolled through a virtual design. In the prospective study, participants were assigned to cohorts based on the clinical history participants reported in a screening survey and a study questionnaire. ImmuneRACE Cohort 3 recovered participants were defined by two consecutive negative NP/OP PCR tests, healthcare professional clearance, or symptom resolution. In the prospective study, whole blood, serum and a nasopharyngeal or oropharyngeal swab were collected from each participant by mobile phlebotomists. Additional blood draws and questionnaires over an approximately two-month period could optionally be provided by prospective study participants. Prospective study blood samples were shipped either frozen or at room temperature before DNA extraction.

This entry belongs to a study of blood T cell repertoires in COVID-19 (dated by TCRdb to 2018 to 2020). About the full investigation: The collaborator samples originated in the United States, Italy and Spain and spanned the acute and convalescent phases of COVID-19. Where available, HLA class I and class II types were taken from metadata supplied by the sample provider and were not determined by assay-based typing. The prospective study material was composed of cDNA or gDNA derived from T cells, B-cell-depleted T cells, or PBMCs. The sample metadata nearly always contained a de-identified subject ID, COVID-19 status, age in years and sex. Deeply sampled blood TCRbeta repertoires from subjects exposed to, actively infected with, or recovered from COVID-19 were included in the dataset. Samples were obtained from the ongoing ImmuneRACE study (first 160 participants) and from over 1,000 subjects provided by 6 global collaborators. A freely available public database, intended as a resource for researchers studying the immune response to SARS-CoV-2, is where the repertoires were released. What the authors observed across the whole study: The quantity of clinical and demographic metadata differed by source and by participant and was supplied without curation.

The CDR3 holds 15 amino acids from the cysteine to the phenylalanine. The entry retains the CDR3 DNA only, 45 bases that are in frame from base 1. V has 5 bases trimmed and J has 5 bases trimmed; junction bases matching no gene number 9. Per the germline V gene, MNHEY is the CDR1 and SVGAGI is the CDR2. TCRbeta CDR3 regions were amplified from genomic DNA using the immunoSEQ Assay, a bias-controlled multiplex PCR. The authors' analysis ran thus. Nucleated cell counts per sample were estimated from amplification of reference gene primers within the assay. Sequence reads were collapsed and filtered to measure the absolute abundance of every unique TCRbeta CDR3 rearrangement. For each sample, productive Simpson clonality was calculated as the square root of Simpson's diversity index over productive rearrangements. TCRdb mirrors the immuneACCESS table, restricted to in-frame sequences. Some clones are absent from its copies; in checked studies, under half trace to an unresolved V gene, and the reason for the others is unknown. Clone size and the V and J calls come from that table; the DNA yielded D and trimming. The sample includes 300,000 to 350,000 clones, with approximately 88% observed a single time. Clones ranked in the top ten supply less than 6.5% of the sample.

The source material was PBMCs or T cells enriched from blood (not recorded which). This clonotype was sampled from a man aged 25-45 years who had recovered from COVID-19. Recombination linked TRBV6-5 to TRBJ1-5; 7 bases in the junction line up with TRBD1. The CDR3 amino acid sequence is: CASSLAGTADQPQHF. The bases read TGTGCCAGCAGTCTCGCCGGGACAGCCGATCAGCCCCAGCATTTT.